These 13 T cell receptor beta chains originate from one sample sequenced in a study of shared clonotypes between healthy human individuals. Naive CD8 cells lacked CD45RO, underwent positive selection for CCR7 and left out terminally differentiated effector memory CD45RA+ cells. Measured with immunoSEQ multiplex PCR; TCRdb has only the in-frame clones, and not every one. The sample lists some 2.1 million clones, 93% occurring once. The source material was naive CD8+ T cells from PBMCs. All receptors come from a man younger than 30 in good health. Some clones in this sample may be carry-over from other donors' samples.

The chain is built from TRBV6-4 and TRBJ2-7; 15 nucleotides align to TRBD2. This CDR3 contains 19 residues. After removal of 4 bases from V and 0 bases from J, the junction contained 10 bases not matched to a gene. Per the germline V gene, CDR1 is MRHNA and CDR2 is SNTAGT. DNA of the CDR3: TGTGCCAGCAGTGCCTCCGGACTAGCGGGAGGGCCTACCTCCTACGAGCAGTACTTC. This encodes CASSASGLAGGPTSYEQYF.

The chain has TRBV30 and TRBJ2-7, with 8 positions matching TRBD2. The CDR3 has 13 residues. The germline V gene has CDR1 GTSNPN and CDR2 SVGIG (reference sequence). V shed 7 bases, J shed 0 bases, and the junction held 5 bases outside the gene matches. CDR3 sequence (DNA): TGTGCCTTCGGGGGGGGAAACTCCTACGAGCAGTACTTC. Protein product: CAFGGGNSYEQYF.

This CDR3 is CASSLRDSGNEQYF. Written as DNA, the CDR3 is TGTGCCAGCAGCCTCCGGGACAGCGGCAACGAGCAGTACTTC. The gene calls are TRBV27 and TRBJ2-7; 7 bases line up with TRBD1. Unmatched junction bases numbered 10, after V lost 6 bases and J lost 5 bases. The CDR3 sequence is 14 residues long. The V gene's germline CDR1 is MNHEY and CDR2 SMNVEV (reference sequence).

The gene calls are TRBV6-6 and TRBJ2-5, with 10 bases lining up with TRBD2. V trimming: 7 bases; J trimming: 5 bases; junction bases outside the gene matches: 13. This CDR3 has 16 amino acids. Germline CDR1 MNHNY, CDR2 SVGAGI (reference sequence). CDR3 sequence reads: CASTISGRAGGETQYF. DNA of the CDR3: TGTGCCAGCACCATAAGCGGGAGGGCCGGCGGTGAGACCCAGTACTTC.

The chain is built from TRBV9 and TRBJ1-4, with 7 bases matching TRBD1. Germline V gives CDR1 SGDLS, CDR2 YYNGEE. The CDR3 length is 17 residues. Trimming cost V 4 bases and J 0 bases; bases outside gene matches: 9. CDR3 amino acids: CASSPHQGEATNEKLFF. CDR3 DNA sequence: TGTGCCAGCAGCCCACACCAGGGGGAGGCAACTAATGAAAAACTGTTTTTT.

The chain links TRBV27 to TRBJ1-4; D remains unclear. Germline loops: CDR1 MNHEY, CDR2 SMNVEV (reference sequence). The CDR3 loop spans 15 amino acids. V gave up 1 base and J gave up 0 bases, with 6 bases separating them. CDR3 nucleotide sequence: TGTGCCAGCAGTTTATTCCCAGCAACTAATGAAAAACTGTTTTTT. As protein: CASSLFPATNEKLFF.

The chain recombines TRBV28 with TRBJ2-2, with a possible D match to TRBD1 (6 bases). The V and J ends lost 3 bases and 2 bases respectively, with 22 bases between them. CDR3 length: 19 amino acids. CDR1 and CDR2 from the germline V gene are MDHEN and SYDVKM. CDR3 DNA sequence: TGTGCCAGCAGTTTCCCCCTGAGCGCAGGGGAAGAAAACACCGGGGAGCTGTTTTTT. It encodes CASSFPLSAGEENTGELFF.

Concerning this clone: This same CDR3 is encoded by further DNA sequences in the sample. V usage is TRBV27 and J usage is TRBJ2-7; TRBD2 might be the D (5 bases). This CDR3 comprises 11 residues. Germline V gives CDR1 MNHEY, CDR2 SMNVEV (reference sequence). The V and J ends lost 11 bases and 1 base respectively, with 9 bases between them. CDR3 region: CASRGSYEQYF. In DNA form, the CDR3 reads TGTGCCTCCCGCGGGTCCTACGAGCAGTACTTC.

This rearrangement joins TRBV30 to TRBJ2-3; D may be TRBD1 (6 bases). Trimming took off 3 bases at V and 6 bases at J, with 13 bases between the two ends. The CDR3 extends over 13 amino acids. Germline loops: CDR1 GTSNPN, CDR2 SVGIG (reference sequence). Written as DNA, the CDR3 is TGTGCCTGGAGCTTAGGGACATCCGATACGCAGTATTTT. Its protein product is CAWSLGTSDTQYF.

V gene TRBV28 combines with J gene TRBJ1-2, with D tentatively TRBD1 (6 bases). V was clipped by 5 bases and J by 7 bases, with 20 bases between them. The CDR3 is 15 residues long. CDR1 is MDHEN, CDR2 SYDVKM, per germline. As DNA, the CDR3 is TGTGCCAGCAGTACACGGGACAACCCAACGGGTGGCTACACCTTC. This gives the protein CASSTRDNPTGGYTF.

The chain links TRBV5-1 to TRBJ2-7; 10 nucleotides agree with TRBD2. This CDR3 has 17 amino acids. The trim removed 0 bases at V and 0 bases at J, leaving 6 bases unmatched. Germline V gives CDR1 SGHRS, CDR2 YFSETQ. The CDR3 here is CASSLGPSGRFSYEQYF. In DNA form, the CDR3 reads TGCGCCAGCAGCTTGGGGCCTAGCGGGAGATTCTCCTACGAGCAGTACTTC.

The chain is built from TRBV19 and TRBJ1-1, with D possibly matching TRBD1 (5 bases). Trimming shortened V by 5 bases and J by 3 bases, and 19 bases separated the two germline ends. CDR3 length: 16 amino acids. The germline V gene encodes CDR1 LNHDA and CDR2 SQIVND (reference sequence). The CDR3 sequence: CASSPRRGRIDTEAFF. DNA for the CDR3: TGTGCCAGTAGTCCCCGCCGGGGGAGGATCGACACTGAAGCTTTCTTT.

A note on this clone: The sample holds other DNA sequences that translate to the same CDR3. V gene TRBV11-2 combines with J gene TRBJ2-7; D not resolved. The germline CDR1 and CDR2 sequences are SGHAT and FQNNGV. CDR3 size: 12 residues. The V gene lost 0 bases and the J gene lost 3 bases, with 3 bases spanning the gap. The CDR3 DNA is TGTGCCAGCAGCTTAGAAGGCTACGAGCAGTACTTC. Its translation is CASSLEGYEQYF. The whole variable domain, filled in from reference TRBV11-2 and TRBJ2-7, reads EAGVAQSPRYKIIEKRQSVAFWCNPISGHATLYWYQQILGQGPKLLIQFQNNGVVDDSQLPKDRFSAERLKGVDSTLKIQPAKLEDSAVYLCASSLEGYEQYFGPGTRLTVT.